The TCR beta chain described here comes from a study of T cells in Graves' hyperthyroidism and ophthalmopathy. Broader study findings: Expanded thyroid clonotypes (above 0.001) were mostly also found in blood.

This clonotype has at least ten counts. Its specificity is not known. V dropped 6 bases and J dropped 5 bases, with 10 bases sitting between them. The CDR3 is made up of 13 amino acids. CDR1 is SNHLY and CDR2 is FYNNEI in the germline V gene. These patients, aged 18 to 65, had recently diagnosed hyperthyroidism lasting under 2 months. This sample holds PBMCs from approximately 9 ml fresh peripheral blood. Regions amplified from RNA transcripts were the TCR beta CDR3 regions. The HTBI primer set drove a first-round RT-PCR of the TCR CDR3. A single record per CDR3 protein comes from TCRdb applying MiXCR to the multiplex PCR reads. The data hold 350,000 or so distinct CDR3 sequences, with 17% observed a single time.

The chain links TRBV2 to TRBJ2-2; D is unclear. The TCR comes from a woman aged 30 to 39 with Graves' hyperthyroidism that later progressed to Graves' ophthalmopathy. The sequencing sample was made of blood. Here the CDR3 DNA reads TGTGCCAGCAGAGGATTAGCAACCGGGGAGCTGTTTTTT. It translates to CASRGLATGELFF. The entire variable domain, with the rest obtained from reference TRBV2 and TRBJ2-2, is as follows: EPEVTQTPSHQVTQMGQEVILRCVPISNHLYFYWYRQILGQKVEFLVSFYNNEISEKSEIFDDQFSVERPDGSNFTLKIRSTKLEDSAMYFCASRGLATGELFFGEGSRLTVL.